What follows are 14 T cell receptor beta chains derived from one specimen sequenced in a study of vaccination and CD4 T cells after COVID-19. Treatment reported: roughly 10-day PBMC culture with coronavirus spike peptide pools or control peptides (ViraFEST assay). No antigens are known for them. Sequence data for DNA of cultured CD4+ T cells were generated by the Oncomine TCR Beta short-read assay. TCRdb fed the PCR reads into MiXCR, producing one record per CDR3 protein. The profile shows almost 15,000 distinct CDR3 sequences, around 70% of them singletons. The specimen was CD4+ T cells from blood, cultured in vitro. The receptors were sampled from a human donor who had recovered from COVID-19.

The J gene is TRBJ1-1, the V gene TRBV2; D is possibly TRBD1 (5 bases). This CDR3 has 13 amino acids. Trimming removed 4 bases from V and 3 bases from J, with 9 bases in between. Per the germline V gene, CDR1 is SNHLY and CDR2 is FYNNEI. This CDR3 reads CASSVRGDTEAFF. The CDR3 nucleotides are TGTGCCAGCAGTGTTCGGGGGGACACTGAAGCTTTCTTT.

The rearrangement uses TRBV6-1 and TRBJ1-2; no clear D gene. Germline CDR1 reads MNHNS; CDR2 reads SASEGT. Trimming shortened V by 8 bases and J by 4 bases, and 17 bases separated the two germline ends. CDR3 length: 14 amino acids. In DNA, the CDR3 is TGTGCCAGCGTAAACGACCGGGTAGGCTATGGCTACACCTTC. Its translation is CASVNDRVGYGYTF.

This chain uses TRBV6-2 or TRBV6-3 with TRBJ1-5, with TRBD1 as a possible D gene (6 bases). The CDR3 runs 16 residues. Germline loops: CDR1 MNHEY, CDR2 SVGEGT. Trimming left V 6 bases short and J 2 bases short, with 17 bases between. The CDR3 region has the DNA TGTGCCAGCAGGGGCCCGGGGGGCCGTGGCAATCAGCCCCAGCATTTT. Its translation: CASRGPGGRGNQPQHF.

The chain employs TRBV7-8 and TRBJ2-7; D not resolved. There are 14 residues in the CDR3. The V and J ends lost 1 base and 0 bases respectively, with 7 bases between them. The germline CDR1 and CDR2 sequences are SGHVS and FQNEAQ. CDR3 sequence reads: CASSLVLVSYEQYF. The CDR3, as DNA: TGTGCCAGCAGCTTAGTTCTGGTCTCCTACGAGCAGTACTTC.

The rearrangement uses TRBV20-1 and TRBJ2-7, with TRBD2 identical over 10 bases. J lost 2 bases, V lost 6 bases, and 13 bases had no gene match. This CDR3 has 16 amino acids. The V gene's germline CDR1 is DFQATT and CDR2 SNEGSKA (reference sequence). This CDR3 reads CSAAPSGSLGPYEQYF. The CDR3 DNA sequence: TGCAGTGCCGCACCTAGCGGGAGCCTCGGGCCCTACGAGCAGTACTTC.

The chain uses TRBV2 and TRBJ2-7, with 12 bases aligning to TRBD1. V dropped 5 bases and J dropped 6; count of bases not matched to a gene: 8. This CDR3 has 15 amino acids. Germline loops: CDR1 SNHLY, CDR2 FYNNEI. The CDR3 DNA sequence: TGTGCCAGCAGTAATCAGGGACAGGGGGCATCCGAGCAGTACTTC. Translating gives CASSNQGQGASEQYF.

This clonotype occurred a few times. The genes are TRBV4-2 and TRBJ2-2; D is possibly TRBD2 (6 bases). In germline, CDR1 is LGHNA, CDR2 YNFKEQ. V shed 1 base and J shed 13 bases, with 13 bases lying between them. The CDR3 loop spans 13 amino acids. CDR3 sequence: CASSQGRDSGLFF. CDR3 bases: TGTGCCAGCAGCCAAGGGCGGGATAGTGGGCTGTTTTTT.

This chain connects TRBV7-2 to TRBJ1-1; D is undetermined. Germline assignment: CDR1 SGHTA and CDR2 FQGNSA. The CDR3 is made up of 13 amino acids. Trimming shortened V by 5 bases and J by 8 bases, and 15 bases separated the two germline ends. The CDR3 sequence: CASSLRGKGEAFF. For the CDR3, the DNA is TGTGCCAGCAGCCTTAGAGGTAAAGGGGAAGCTTTCTTT.

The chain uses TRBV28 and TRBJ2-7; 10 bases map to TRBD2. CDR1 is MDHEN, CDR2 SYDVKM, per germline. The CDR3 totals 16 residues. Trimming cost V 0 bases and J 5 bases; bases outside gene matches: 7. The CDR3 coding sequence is TGTGCCAGCAGTTTATGGTCTAGCGGGAGTCTCCACGAGCAGTACTTC. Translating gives CASSLWSSGSLHEQYF.

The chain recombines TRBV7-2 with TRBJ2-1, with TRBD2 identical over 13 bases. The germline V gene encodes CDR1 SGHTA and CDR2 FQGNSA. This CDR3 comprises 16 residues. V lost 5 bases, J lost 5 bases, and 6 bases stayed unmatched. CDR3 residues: CASSLRLAGGHNEQFF. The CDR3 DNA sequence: TGTGCCAGCAGCCTCCGACTAGCGGGAGGTCACAATGAGCAGTTCTTC.

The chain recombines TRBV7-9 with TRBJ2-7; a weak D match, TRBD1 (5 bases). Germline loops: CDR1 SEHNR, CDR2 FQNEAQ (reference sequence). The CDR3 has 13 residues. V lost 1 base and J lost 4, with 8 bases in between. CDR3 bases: TGTGCCAGCAGCTTAGGGACAACTTACGAGCAGTACTTC. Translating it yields CASSLGTTYEQYF.

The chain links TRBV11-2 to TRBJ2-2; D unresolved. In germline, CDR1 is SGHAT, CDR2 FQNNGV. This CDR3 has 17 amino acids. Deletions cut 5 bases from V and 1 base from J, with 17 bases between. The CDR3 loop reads CASSKITLVVNTGELFF. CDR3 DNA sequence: TGTGCCAGCAGCAAGATAACCCTAGTTGTGAACACCGGGGAGCTGTTTTTT.

The CDR3 nucleotides are TGTGCCAGTAGTATAAGGGGAACGGGGACCCAGTACTTC. Its translation is CASSIRGTGTQYF. This chain links TRBV19 with TRBJ2-5, with D possibly TRBD1 on 5 matching bases. There are 13 residues in the CDR3. Germline V gives CDR1 LNHDA, CDR2 SQIVND (reference sequence). Between the trimmed V and J ends, which lost 2 bases and 7 bases, there was a span of 11 bases.

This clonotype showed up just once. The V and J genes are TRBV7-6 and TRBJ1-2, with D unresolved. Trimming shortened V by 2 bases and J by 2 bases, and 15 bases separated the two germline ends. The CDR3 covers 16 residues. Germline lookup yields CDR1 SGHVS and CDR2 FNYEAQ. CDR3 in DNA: TGTGCCAGCAGCTTAAATGTAGGGCGTCGCAACTATGGCTACACCTTC. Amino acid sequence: CASSLNVGRRNYGYTF.